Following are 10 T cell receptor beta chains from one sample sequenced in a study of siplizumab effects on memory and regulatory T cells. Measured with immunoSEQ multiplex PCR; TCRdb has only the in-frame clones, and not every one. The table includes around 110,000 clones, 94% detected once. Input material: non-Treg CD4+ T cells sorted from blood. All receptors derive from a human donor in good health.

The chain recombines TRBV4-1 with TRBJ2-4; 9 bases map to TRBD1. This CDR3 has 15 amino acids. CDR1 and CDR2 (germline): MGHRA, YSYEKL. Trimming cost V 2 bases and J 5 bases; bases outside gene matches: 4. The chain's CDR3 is CASSQPGTGQNIQYF. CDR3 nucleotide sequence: TGCGCCAGCAGCCAACCCGGGACAGGGCAAAACATTCAGTACTTC.

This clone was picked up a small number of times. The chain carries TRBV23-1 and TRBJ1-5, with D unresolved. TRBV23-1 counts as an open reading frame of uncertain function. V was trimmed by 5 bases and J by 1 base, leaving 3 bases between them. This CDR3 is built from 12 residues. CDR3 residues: CASSESNQPQHF. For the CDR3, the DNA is TGCGCCAGCAGTGAGAGCAATCAGCCCCAGCATTTT.

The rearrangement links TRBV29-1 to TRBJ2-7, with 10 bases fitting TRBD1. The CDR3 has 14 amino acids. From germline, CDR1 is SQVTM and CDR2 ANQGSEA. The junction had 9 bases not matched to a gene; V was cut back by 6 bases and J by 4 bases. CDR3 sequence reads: CSVADRGIRYEQYF. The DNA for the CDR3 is TGCAGCGTCGCGGACAGGGGGATTAGGTACGAGCAGTACTTC.

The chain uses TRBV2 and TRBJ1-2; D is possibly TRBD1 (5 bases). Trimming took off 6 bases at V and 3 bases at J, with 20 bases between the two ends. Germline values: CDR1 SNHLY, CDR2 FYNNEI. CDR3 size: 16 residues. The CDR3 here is CASSPGGRPDHYGYTF. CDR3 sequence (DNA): TGTGCCAGCAGCCCCGGGGGACGGCCGGACCACTATGGCTACACCTTC.

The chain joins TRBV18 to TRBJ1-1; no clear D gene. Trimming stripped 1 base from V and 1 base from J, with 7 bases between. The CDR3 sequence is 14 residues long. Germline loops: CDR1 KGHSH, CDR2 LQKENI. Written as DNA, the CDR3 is TGTGCCAGCTCACCACAAAAGGGGAACACTGAAGCTTTCTTT. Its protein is CASSPQKGNTEAFF.

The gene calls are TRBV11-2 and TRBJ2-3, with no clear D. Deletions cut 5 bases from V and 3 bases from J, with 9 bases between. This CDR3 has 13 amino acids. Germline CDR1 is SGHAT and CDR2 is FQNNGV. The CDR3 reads CASSPSETDTQYF. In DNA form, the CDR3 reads TGTGCCAGCAGCCCCTCTGAGACAGATACGCAGTATTTT.

CDR3: CASRGLTGVGNQPQHF. The CDR3 bases are TGTGCCAGCAGGGGGTTAACAGGGGTGGGGAATCAGCCCCAGCATTTT. The rearrangement joins TRBV2 to TRBJ1-5; 7 bases are shared with TRBD1. The length of the CDR3 is 16 residues. Germline CDR1 SNHLY, CDR2 FYNNEI. V lost 6 bases, J lost 4 bases, and 12 bases stayed unmatched.

CDR3 bases: TGTGCCAGTCAGCCGGACCCGGGGGCTTATCAGCCCCAGCATTTT. It translates to CASQPDPGAYQPQHF. The chain links TRBV19 to TRBJ1-5, with D maybe TRBD1 (6 bases). The CDR3 length is 15 residues. Trimming took off 8 bases at V and 5 bases at J, with 19 bases between the two ends. Germline loops: CDR1 LNHDA, CDR2 SQIVND (reference sequence).

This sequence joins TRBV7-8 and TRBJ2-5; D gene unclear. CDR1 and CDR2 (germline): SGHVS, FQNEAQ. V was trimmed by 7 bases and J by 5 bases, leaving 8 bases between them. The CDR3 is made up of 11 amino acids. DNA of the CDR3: TGTGCCAGCACGATTCTGGAGACCCAGTACTTC. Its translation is CASTILETQYF.

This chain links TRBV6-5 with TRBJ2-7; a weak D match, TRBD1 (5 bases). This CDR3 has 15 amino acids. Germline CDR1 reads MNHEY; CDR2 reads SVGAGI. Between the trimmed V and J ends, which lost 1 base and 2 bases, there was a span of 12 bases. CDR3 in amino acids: CASSYFPDRPYEQYF. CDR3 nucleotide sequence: TGTGCCAGCAGTTACTTTCCCGACAGACCCTACGAGCAGTACTTC.